This T cell receptor beta chain was captured in a study of technical replicates of blood from four donors. Germline loops: CDR1 KGHSH, CDR2 LQKENI. The CDR3 totals 14 residues. The V end lost 4 bases, the J end lost 5 bases, and 14 bases lay between the germline ends. Using immunoSEQ multiplex PCR, the repertoire was profiled, and TCRdb retains in-frame clones only, with some absent. The sample includes some 80,000 clones, more than 90% of them seen just once. This clonotype was obtained from a human donor in good health. This chain joins TRBV18 and TRBJ1-1; the D gene is possibly TRBD1 (5 bases). The specimen was T cells isolated from PBMCs. CDR3 nucleotides: TGTGCCAGCTCACGGGGGGAGACGGGTACTGAAGCTTTCTTT. This sequence encodes CASSRGETGTEAFF.